The entry that follows covers one TCR beta chain sequence. This CDR3 contains 16 residues. V was clipped by 1 base and J by 5 bases, with 14 bases between them. Germline loops: CDR1 KGHDR, CDR2 SFDVKD. Original data processing: Reference gene primers were amplified, and this amplification served to estimate nucleated cell counts. Produced via immunoSEQ multiplex PCR; TCRdb's table is partial and in-frame only. V and J calls and clone size are given by that table; D and trimming were obtained from the DNA. The table shows approximately 670,000 clones, with about 90% occurring only once. This sample was included in a study of blood T cell repertoires in COVID-19. Study summary: Some COVID-19 samples were acute and others convalescent; all came from the United States, Italy and Spain. Nucleic acid was either cDNA or gDNA, and it came from T cells, B-cell-depleted T cells, or PBMCs.

Sequencing was carried out using peripheral blood. This receptor was taken from a woman younger than 35 with acute or convalescent COVID-19. V and J are TRBV24-1 and TRBJ2-1; D is possibly TRBD1 (5 bases). The chain's CDR3 is CATSDLSRVGDNEQFF. The CDR3 DNA is TGTGCCACCAGTGATTTATCCAGGGTAGGGGACAATGAGCAGTTCTTC.